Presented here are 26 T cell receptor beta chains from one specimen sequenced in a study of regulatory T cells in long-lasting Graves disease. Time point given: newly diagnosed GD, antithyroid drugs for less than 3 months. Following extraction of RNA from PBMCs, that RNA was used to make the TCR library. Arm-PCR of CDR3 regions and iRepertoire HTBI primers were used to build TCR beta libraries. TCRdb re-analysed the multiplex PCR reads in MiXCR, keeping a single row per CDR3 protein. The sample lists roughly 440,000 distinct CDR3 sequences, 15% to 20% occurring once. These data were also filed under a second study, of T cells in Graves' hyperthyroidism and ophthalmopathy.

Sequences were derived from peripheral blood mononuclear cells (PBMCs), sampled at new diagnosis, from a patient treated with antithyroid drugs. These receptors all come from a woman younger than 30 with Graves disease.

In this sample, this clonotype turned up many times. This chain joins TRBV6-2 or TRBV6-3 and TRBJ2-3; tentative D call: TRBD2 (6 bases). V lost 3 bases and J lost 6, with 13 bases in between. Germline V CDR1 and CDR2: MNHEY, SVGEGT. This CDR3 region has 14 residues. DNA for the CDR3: TGTGCCAGCAGTTATGAGGAGGGCCATGATACGCAGTATTTT. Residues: CASSYEEGHDTQYF.

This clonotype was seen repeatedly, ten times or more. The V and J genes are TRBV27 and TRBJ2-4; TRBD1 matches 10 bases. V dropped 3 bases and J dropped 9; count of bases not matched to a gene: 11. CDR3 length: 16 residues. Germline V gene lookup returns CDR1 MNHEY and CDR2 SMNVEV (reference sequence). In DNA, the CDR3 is TGTGCCAGCAGTTTTCGGACAGGGGGGGAGGAAAGCATTCAGTACTTC. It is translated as CASSFRTGGEESIQYF.

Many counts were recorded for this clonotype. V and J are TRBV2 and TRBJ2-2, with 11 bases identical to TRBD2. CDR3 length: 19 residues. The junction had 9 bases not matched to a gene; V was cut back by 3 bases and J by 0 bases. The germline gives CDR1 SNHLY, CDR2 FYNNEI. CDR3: CASSDEGTSGYANTGELFF. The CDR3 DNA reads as TGTGCCAGCAGTGATGAGGGGACTAGCGGATATGCGAACACCGGGGAGCTGTTTTTT.

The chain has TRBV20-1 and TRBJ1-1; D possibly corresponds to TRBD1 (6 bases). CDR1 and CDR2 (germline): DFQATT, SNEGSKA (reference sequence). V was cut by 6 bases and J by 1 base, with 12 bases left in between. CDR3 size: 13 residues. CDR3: CSAPRTANTEAFF. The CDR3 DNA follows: TGCAGTGCCCCACGGACAGCGAACACTGAAGCTTTCTTT.

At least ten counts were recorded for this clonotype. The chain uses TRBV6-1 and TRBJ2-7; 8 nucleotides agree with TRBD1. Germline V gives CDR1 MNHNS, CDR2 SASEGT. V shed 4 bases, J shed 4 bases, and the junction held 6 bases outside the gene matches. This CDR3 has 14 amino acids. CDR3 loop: CASSADRGGYEQYF. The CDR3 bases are TGTGCCAGCAGTGCCGACAGGGGCGGTTACGAGCAGTACTTC.

The CDR3 nucleotides read TGCAGTGCTAGATCCCATTTGGGGGGGCGCGGGGAGCAGTACTTC. It encodes CSARSHLGGRGEQYF. The V and J genes are TRBV20-1 and TRBJ2-7, with D tentatively TRBD2 (7 bases). The CDR3 spans 15 residues. Germline values: CDR1 DFQATT, CDR2 SNEGSKA (reference sequence). Between the trimmed V and J ends, which lost 2 bases and 7 bases, there was a span of 21 bases.

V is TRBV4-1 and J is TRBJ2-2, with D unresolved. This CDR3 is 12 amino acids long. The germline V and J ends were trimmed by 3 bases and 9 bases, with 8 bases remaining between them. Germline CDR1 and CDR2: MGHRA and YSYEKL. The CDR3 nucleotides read TGCGCCAGCAGCCATCAAAGTAGGGAGCTGTTTTTT. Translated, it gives CASSHQSRELFF.

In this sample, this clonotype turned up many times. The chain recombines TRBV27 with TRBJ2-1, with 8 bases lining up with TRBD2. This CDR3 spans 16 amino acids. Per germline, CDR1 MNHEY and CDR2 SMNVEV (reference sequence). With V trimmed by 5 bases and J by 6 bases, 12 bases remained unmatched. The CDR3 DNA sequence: TGTGCCAGCAGTGCCCTGGGGGCGGGAGGCCGCAATGAGCAGTTCTTC. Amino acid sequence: CASSALGAGGRNEQFF.

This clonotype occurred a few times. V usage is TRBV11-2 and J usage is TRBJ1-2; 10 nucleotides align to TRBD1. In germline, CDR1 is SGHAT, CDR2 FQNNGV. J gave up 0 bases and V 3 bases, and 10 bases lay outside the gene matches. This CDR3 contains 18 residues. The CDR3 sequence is CASSLRDRGVGANYGYTF. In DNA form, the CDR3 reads TGTGCCAGCAGCTTGAGGGACAGGGGAGTAGGAGCTAACTATGGCTACACCTTC.

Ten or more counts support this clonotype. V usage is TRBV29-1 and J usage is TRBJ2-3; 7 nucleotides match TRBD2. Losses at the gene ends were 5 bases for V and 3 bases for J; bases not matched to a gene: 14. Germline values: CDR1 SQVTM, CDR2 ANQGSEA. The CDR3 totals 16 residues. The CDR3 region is CSVSPRVAGETDTQYF. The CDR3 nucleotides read TGCAGCGTTTCCCCCAGGGTGGCGGGAGAAACAGATACGCAGTATTTT.

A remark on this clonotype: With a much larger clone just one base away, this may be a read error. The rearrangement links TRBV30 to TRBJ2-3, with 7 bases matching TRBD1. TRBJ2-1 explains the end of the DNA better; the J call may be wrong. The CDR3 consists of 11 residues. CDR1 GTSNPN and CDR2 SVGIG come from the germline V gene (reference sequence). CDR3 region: CAWEGQKEQFF. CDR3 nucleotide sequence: TGTGCCTGGGAGGGACAGAAAGAGCAGTTCTTC.

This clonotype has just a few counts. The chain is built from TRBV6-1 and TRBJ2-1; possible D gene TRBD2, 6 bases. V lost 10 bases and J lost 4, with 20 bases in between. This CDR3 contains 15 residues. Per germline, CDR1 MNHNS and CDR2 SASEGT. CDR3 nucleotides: TGTGCCACCTCCGGCGGGGCGTGGGGGTACAATGAGCAGTTCTTC. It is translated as CATSGGAWGYNEQFF.

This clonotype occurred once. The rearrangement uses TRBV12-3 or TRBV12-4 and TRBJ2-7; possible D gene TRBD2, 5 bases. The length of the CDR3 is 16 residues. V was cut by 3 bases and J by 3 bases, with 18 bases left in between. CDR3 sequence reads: CASSFRPYGVGYEQYF. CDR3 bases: TGTGCCAGCAGTTTTCGGCCCTACGGGGTCGGCTACGAGCAGTACTTC.

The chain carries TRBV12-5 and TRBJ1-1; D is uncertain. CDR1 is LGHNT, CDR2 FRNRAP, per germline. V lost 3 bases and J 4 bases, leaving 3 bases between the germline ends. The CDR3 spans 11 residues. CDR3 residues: CASGFGTEAFF. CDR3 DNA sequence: TGTGCTAGTGGTTTCGGCACTGAAGCTTTCTTT.

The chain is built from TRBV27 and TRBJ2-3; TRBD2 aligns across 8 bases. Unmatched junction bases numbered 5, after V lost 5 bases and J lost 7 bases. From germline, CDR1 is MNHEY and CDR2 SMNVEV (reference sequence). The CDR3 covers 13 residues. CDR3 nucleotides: TGTGCCAGCAGTATTGAGCGGGGGCATACGCAGTATTTT. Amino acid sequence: CASSIERGHTQYF.

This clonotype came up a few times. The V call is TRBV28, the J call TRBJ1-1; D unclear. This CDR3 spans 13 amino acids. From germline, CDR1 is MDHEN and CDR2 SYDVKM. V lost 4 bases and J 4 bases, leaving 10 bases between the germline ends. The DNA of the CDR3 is TGTGCCAGCAGTTCCTCGTGGCCCACTGAAGCTTTCTTT. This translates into CASSSSWPTEAFF.

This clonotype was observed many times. CDR3 in amino acids: CAIPWDHGLAGVDEQFF. CDR3 DNA: TGTGCCATTCCCTGGGACCACGGACTAGCGGGAGTAGATGAGCAGTTCTTC. The rearrangement uses TRBV10-3 and TRBJ2-1; TRBD2 aligns across 13 bases. The germline V gene has CDR1 ENHRY and CDR2 SYGVKD. There are 17 residues in the CDR3. The J segment lost 8 bases and the V segment lost 9 bases, leaving 16 bases of the junction unmatched.

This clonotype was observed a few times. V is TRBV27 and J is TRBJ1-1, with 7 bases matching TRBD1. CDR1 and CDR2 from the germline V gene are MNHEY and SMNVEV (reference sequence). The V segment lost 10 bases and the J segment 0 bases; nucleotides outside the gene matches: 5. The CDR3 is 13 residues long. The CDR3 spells CATQTGMNTEAFF. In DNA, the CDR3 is TGTGCCACCCAGACAGGGATGAACACTGAAGCTTTCTTT.

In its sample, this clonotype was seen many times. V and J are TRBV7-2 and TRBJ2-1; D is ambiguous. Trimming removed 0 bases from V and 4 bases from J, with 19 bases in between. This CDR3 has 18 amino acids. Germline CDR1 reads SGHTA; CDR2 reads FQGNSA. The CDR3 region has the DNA TGTGCCAGCAGCTTAGCTAGTTGGTATGGCGTACAGTACAATGAGCAGTTCTTC. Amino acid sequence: CASSLASWYGVQYNEQFF.

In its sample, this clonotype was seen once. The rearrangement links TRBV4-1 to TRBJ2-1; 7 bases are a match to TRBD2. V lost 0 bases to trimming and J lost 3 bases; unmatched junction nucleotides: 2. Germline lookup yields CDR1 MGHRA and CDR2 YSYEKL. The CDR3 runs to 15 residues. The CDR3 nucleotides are TGCGCCAGCAGCCAAGATCAGCGGGACTACAATGAGCAGTTCTTC. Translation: CASSQDQRDYNEQFF.

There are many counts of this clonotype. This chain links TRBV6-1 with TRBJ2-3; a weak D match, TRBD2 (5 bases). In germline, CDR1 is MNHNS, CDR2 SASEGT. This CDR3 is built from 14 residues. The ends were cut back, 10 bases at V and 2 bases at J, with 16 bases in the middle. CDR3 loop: CATRLGGSTDTQYF. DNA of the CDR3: TGTGCCACCCGCCTGGGCGGGTCCACAGATACGCAGTATTTT.

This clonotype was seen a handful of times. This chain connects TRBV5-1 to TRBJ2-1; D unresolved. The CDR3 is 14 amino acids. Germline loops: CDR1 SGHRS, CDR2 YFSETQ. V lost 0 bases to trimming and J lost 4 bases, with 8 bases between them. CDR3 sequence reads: CASSLDDLYNEQFF. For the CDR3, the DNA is TGCGCCAGCAGCTTGGACGATCTTTACAATGAGCAGTTCTTC.

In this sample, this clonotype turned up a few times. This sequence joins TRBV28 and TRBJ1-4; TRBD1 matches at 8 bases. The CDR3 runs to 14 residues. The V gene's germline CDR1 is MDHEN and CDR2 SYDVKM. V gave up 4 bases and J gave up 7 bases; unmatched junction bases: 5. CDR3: CASSSTGVGEKLFF. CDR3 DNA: TGTGCCAGCAGTTCGACAGGGGTGGGTGAAAAACTGTTTTTT.

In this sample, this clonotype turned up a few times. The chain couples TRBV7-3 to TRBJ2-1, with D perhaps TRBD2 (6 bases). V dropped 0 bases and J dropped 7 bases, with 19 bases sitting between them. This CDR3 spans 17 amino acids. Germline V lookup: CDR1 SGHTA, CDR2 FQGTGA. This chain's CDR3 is CASSLTPRERIINEQFF. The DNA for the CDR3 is TGTGCCAGCAGCTTAACCCCTCGGGAGCGGATTATTAATGAGCAGTTCTTC.

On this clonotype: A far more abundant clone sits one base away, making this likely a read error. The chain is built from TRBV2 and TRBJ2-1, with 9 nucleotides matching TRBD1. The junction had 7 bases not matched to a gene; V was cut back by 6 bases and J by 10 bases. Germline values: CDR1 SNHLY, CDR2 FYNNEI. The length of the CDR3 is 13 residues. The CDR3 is CASRGTGFDEQFF. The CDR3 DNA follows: TGTGCCAGCAGGGGGACAGGGTTCGACGAGCAGTTCTTC.

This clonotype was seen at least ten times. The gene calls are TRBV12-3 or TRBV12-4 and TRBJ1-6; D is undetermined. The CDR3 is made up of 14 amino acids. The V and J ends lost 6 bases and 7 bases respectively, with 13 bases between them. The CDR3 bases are TGTGCCAGCAGCCACCTAGTTAGAAATTCACCCCTCCACTTT. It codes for CASSHLVRNSPLHF.